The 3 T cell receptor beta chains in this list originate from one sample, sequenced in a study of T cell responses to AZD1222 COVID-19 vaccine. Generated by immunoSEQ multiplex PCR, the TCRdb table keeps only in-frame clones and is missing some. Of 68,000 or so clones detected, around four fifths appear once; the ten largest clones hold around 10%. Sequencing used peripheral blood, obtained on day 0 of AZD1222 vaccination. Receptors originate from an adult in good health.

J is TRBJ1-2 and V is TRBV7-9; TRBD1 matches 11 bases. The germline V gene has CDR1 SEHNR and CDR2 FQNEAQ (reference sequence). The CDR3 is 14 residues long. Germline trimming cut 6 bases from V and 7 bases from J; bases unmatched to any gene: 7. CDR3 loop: CASRPDGTGGGYTF. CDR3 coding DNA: TGTGCCAGCAGGCCCGACGGGACAGGGGGTGGCTACACCTTC.

DNA of the CDR3: TGTGCCACCAGTGAAATCGGGGGGACTCAAGAGACCCAGTACTTC. Protein: CATSEIGGTQETQYF. The chain couples TRBV24-1 to TRBJ2-5; 7 bases match TRBD2. The CDR3 has 15 amino acids. V dropped 4 bases and J dropped 2; count of bases not matched to a gene: 6. Per germline, CDR1 KGHDR and CDR2 SFDVKD.

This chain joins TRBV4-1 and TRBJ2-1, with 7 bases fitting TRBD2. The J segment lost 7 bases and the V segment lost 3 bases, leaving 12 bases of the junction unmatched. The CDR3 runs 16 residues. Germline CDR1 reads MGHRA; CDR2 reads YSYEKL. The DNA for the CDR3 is TGCGCCAGCAGCCATGACTCTAGCGGTCTTGGGAATGAGCAGTTCTTC. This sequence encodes CASSHDSSGLGNEQFF.